This T cell receptor beta chain comes out of a study of T cell clones after liver transplantation. About the research overall: A pre-transplant mixed lymphocyte reaction with TCRbeta sequencing defined graft-donor-reactive clones followed in post-transplant blood. Three of the eight recipients were HCV-positive; the rest had non-autoimmune, non-viral transplant indications. Study-level results: Rather than being deleted, graft donor-reactive T cells may have moved into the graft. Donor-reactive sequences fell more than third party-reactive ones, suggesting partial deletion.

Libraries were prepared by immunoSEQ multiplex PCR; TCRdb keeps only in-frame clonotypes and omits some of them. The data contain some 50,000 clones, under 85% of them singletons. To note about this clone: What it binds is not known.

This receptor was taken from a human patient who received a liver transplant. Some T cells here may be from the graft donor. The material sequenced was CD4+ T cells from blood, taken at the 22-month timepoint.

The CDR3 bases are TGTGCCAGCAGTTTATCTCGCAGGGGACGGATCATGAACACTGAAGCTTTCTTT. It yields the protein CASSLSRRGRIMNTEAFF. V and J are TRBV28 and TRBJ1-1; perhaps TRBD1 as D (6 bases). CDR3 length: 18 residues. Germline loops: CDR1 MDHEN, CDR2 SYDVKM. Trimming stripped 1 base from V and 0 bases from J, with 18 bases between.